A selection of T cell receptor beta chains follows, all from one sample in a study of CD8+CD57+ T cells in acquired aplastic anemia. TCRdb fed the reads into MiXCR, producing one record per CDR3 protein. The sample shows approximately 470,000 distinct CDR3 sequences, 25% to 40% of them seen only once. The sequenced material came from sorted CD4+, CD8+, or CD8+CD57+ T cells (not recorded which) from PBMCs. The receptors were gathered from a human donor with aplastic anemia. Both conserved end residues are part of each CDR3. The D gene is left open where the match is weak. A row's size may be missing; if present it is once, few, many or a size class.

TRBJ2-1 | NA | TRBV14 | TRBD2 | TGTGCCAGCAGCCGAGCGGGAGGGCCTCACAATGAGCAGTTCTTC | CASSRAGGPHNEQFF
TRBJ2-1 | NA | TRBV7-9 | NA | TGTGCCAGCAGCTCATCACCGAATGAGCAGTTCTTC | CASSSSPNEQFF
TRBJ1-1 | NA | TRBV7-2 | NA | TGTGCCAGCAGCTTAGTTGGGGAGGCCACTGAAGCTTTCTTT | CASSLVGEATEAFF
TRBJ2-3 | many | TRBV10-3 | NA | TGTGCCATCAGCGAGACACCCACGAGCACAGATACGCAGTATTTT | CAISETPTSTDTQYF
TRBJ1-3 | few | TRBV24-1 | NA | TGTGCCACCAGTGCTGGTGGGGAAAGGTCTGGAAACACCATATATTTT | CATSAGGERSGNTIYF
TRBJ2-5 | few | TRBV14 | TRBD2 | TGTGCCAGCAGCCGATCGGCGGGGGGGCAAGAGACCCAGTACTTC | CASSRSAGGQETQYF
TRBJ1-1 | NA | TRBV12-3/TRBV12-4 | NA | TGTGCCAGCAGTCTCCGGGAGGTGGCCCGAGGAGCTTTCTTT | CASSLREVARGAFF
TRBJ1-2 | NA | TRBV10-3 | TRBD1 | TGTGCCATCAGCCAGGGGGCGGGAGGGTATGGCTACACCTTC | CAISQGAGGYGYTF
TRBJ1-2 | few | TRBV9 | NA | TGTGCCAGCAGCGTAGCGCCATCCGACGGACAGATTAACTATGGCTACACCTTC | CASSVAPSDGQINYGYTF
TRBJ2-6 | many | TRBV7-3 | NA | TGTGCCAGCAGCTTAAAAGGGCTCTCTGGGGCCAACGTCCTGACTTTC | CASSLKGLSGANVLTF
TRBJ1-1 | many | TRBV10-2 | TRBD1 | TGCGCCAGCACCCAAGGACAGGGGGGTAACACTGAAGCTTTCTTT | CASTQGQGGNTEAFF
TRBJ2-5 | NA | TRBV7-9 | TRBD2 | TGTGCCAGCAGCTTCGGGACTAGCGGAAAAGAGACCCAGTACTTC | CASSFGTSGKETQYF
TRBJ2-7 | many | TRBV7-8 | NA | TGTGCCAGCACCACCCGGTCGGGGGATTCCTACGAGCAGTACTTC | CASTTRSGDSYEQYF
TRBJ1-1 | many | TRBV29-1 | TRBD1 | TGCAGCGTTAAAGGACAGGCCCTCGTACTTGAAGCTTTCTTT | CSVKGQALVLEAFF
TRBJ1-1 | NA | TRBV19 | TRBD1 | TGTGCCAGTAGAACTAGACAGGGCCGCCGCGCTGAAGCTTTCTTT | CASRTRQGRRAEAFF
TRBJ1-2 | few | TRBV6-2/TRBV6-3 | NA | TGTGCCAGCAGTTACCAGATTAGCAGTGGCTACACCTTC | CASSYQISSGYTF
TRBJ1-2 | NA | TRBV15 | NA | TGTGCCACCAGCAGAGATCGGGACATCTATGGCTACACCTTC | CATSRDRDIYGYTF
TRBJ2-7 | many | TRBV24-1 | NA | TGTGCCACCAGCCCCGGATGGATCTACGAGCAGTACTTC | CATSPGWIYEQYF
TRBJ1-2 | NA | TRBV29-1 | TRBD1 | TGCAGCGTTGACACCGGACAGGGGGCCCGTGGCTACACCTTC | CSVDTGQGARGYTF
TRBJ2-7 | many | TRBV7-2 | NA | TGTGCCAGCAGCTTAGTGGCCGGGACCTACGAGCAGTACTTC | CASSLVAGTYEQYF
TRBJ1-3 | NA | TRBV20-1 | NA | TGCAGTGCTAGAGATCTGGGGTGGTCGAACACCATATATTTT | CSARDLGWSNTIYF
TRBJ1-5 | few | TRBV6-1 | NA | TGTGCCAGCAGTGTTCAGCCGAATAGCAATCAGCCCCAGCATTTT | CASSVQPNSNQPQHF
TRBJ1-5 | NA | TRBV10-2 | NA | TGCGCCAGCATGAGGACTATCGGGTACGAGCATTTT | CASMRTIGYEHF
TRBJ2-1 | NA | TRBV20-1 | TRBD2 | TGCAGTGCTAGACCCATTACTAGCGGTCATACTCCCCCCCATGAGCAGTTCTTC | CSARPITSGHTPPHEQFF
TRBJ2-3 | many | TRBV25-1 | NA | TGTGCCAGCACCTTCACAGATACGCAGTATTTT | CASTFTDTQYF
TRBJ1-6 | many | TRBV15 | TRBD1 | TGTGCCACCAGCAGAGGTACAGGGGAACATTCACCCCTCCACTTT | CATSRGTGEHSPLHF
TRBJ1-5 | few | TRBV5-5 | TRBD1 | TGTGCCAGCAGCTTCGGACAGGGGGCGTTCAATCAGCCCCAGCATTTT | CASSFGQGAFNQPQHF
TRBJ2-3 | many | TRBV7-3 | NA | TGTGCCAGCAGCTCCTTACTCTCAGATACGCAGTATTTT | CASSSLLSDTQYF
TRBJ2-2 | NA | TRBV9 | TRBD2 | TGTGCCAGCAGCGTGGGGCTAGCGGGGGCCCACACCGGGGAGCTGTTTTTT | CASSVGLAGAHTGELFF
TRBJ2-3 | NA | TRBV11-2 | NA | TGTGCCAGCAGCTTACTTCTAAGGGGTGATACGCAGTATTTT | CASSLLLRGDTQYF
TRBJ2-1 | many | TRBV19 | NA | TGTGCCACCGAAGGGACCTACAATGAGCAGTTCTTC | CATEGTYNEQFF
TRBJ1-3 | NA | TRBV10-3 | TRBD1 | TGTGCCATCAGTGATCCCGGACAGGGCCTGGACTCTGGAAACACCATATATTTT | CAISDPGQGLDSGNTIYF
TRBJ2-7 | many | TRBV20-1 | TRBD2 | TGCAGTGTGCCTAGCGGTACCTACGAGCAGTACTTC | CSVPSGTYEQYF
TRBJ1-6 | NA | TRBV25-1 | TRBD1 | TGTGCCAGCGGTGGACGGACAGGGGTAAATTCACCCCTCCACTTT | CASGGRTGVNSPLHF
TRBJ2-1 | NA | TRBV24-1 | NA | TGTGCCACCAGTGGTGACAGAAACAATGAGCAGTCCTTC | CATSGDRNNEQSF
TRBJ2-7 | many | TRBV10-1 | NA | TGCGCCAGCAGTGAGTCGAGGCGGGCTGAGCAGTACTTC | CASSESRRAEQYF
TRBJ2-3 | few | TRBV2 | TRBD2 | TGTGCCAGCAGAGGACTAGCGGAAACAGATACGCAGTATTTT | CASRGLAETDTQYF
TRBJ2-1 | many | TRBV7-9 | NA | TGTGCCAGCAGCCACAGGGAGTACAATGAGCAGTTCTTC | CASSHREYNEQFF
TRBJ2-4 | few | TRBV25-1 | NA | TGTGCCAGCAGTGACGCCGGGACGGTCAACATTCAGTACTTC | CASSDAGTVNIQYF
TRBJ1-3 | NA | TRBV29-1 | NA | TGCAGCGTTAAGGGGATCTCTGGAAACACCATATATTTT | CSVKGISGNTIYF
TRBJ1-2 | few | TRBV14 | TRBD1 | TGTGCCAGCAGCCAACGGACAGGGGGGACCCCTACGGGCTACACCTTC | CASSQRTGGTPTGYTF
TRBJ2-7 | few | TRBV10-3 | TRBD2 | TGTGCCATCAGTGAGGGGACTAGCGAGACTAGGTACGAGCAGTACTTC | CAISEGTSETRYEQYF
TRBJ2-1 | many | TRBV7-2 | NA | TGTGCCAGCAGCGGGTACAGAAACAATGAGCAGTTCTTC | CASSGYRNNEQFF
TRBJ2-7 | NA | TRBV5-1 | TRBD2 | TGCGCCAGCGGCCAGACTAGCGGGAGCTCCTACGAGCAGTACTTC | CASGQTSGSSYEQYF
TRBJ1-4 | few | TRBV19 | NA | TGTGCCAGCCGGCCCCCTAATGAAAAACTGTTTTTT | CASRPPNEKLFF
TRBJ2-7 | NA | TRBV5-4 | TRBD1 | TGTGCCAGCAGCTTGCGACAGGGCGGCTCCTACGAGCAGTACTTC | CASSLRQGGSYEQYF
TRBJ1-2 | NA | TRBV25-1 | NA | TGTGCCAGCAGCGTAGTCCTCGAAGGGGGGAGCGGGGGCTACACCTTC | CASSVVLEGGSGGYTF
TRBJ1-5 | many | TRBV10-2 | NA | TGCGCCAGCTCCGGGGAGAGGATCGATCAGCCCCAGCATTTT | CASSGERIDQPQHF